The 18 T cell receptor beta chains reported below all come from one sample, sequenced in a study of CD8+CD57+ T cells in acquired aplastic anemia. Genomic DNA constituted the template upon which TCR beta VDJ and CDR3 profiling was performed. TCRdb fed the reads into MiXCR, producing one record per CDR3 protein. The sample yields hundreds of thousands of distinct CDR3 sequences, about a third seen once. By flow cytometry, patients selected for sequencing had shown an expansion of CD8+CD57+ cells. The sample consisted of sorted CD4+, CD8+, or CD8+CD57+ T cells (not recorded which) from PBMCs. All receptors derive from a human donor with aplastic anemia.

As for this clonotype: A read error may explain this, as a much larger clone is one base away. The chain links TRBV2 to TRBJ2-7; D gene unclear. The germline V gene has CDR1 SNHLY and CDR2 FYNNEI. V lost 8 bases and J 3 bases, leaving 17 bases between the germline ends. The CDR3 covers 14 residues. In nucleotides, the CDR3 is TGTGCCAGCCGGTTTGTGATTAATGACTACGAGCAGTACTTC. Encoded protein: CASRFVINDYEQYF.

This clonotype was observed a few times. The V gene is TRBV25-1, the J gene TRBJ2-3; 7 bases fit TRBD1. The germline gives CDR1 MGHDK, CDR2 SYGVNS. This CDR3 has 19 amino acids. V was clipped by 6 bases and J by 0 bases; unmatched bases: 18. DNA for the CDR3: TGTGCCAGCAGCTTAGCGCAGGGGGACACTATGTCTAGCACAGATACGCAGTATTTT. Protein sequence: CASSLAQGDTMSSTDTQYF.

This clonotype was seen more than once but under ten times. This rearrangement joins TRBV12-3 or TRBV12-4 to TRBJ2-7, with 10 bases fitting TRBD1. Trimming took 6 bases from V and 6 from J; bases not matched to a gene: 8. This CDR3 is built from 14 residues. The CDR3 sequence is CASRSTGTGVEQYF. The CDR3 DNA reads as TGTGCCAGCAGGAGTACCGGGACAGGGGTCGAGCAGTACTTC.

This clonotype has just one count. The V call is TRBV19, the J call TRBJ2-3; TRBD1 might be the D (6 bases). Trimming removed 6 bases from V and 1 base from J, with 11 bases in between. The germline CDR1 and CDR2 sequences are LNHDA and SQIVND (reference sequence). The CDR3 runs 14 residues. The CDR3 DNA sequence: TGTGCCAGTAGGGGGGCGTCTGGCACAGATACGCAGTATTTT. Its protein product is CASRGASGTDTQYF.

The chain combines TRBV12-3 or TRBV12-4 with TRBJ2-7, with D possibly being TRBD1 or TRBD2 (5 bases each). The ends were cut back, 1 base at V and 2 bases at J, with 9 bases in the middle. This CDR3 spans 14 amino acids. This chain's CDR3 is CASSLGLGAYEQYF. Written as DNA, the CDR3 is TGTGCCAGCAGTTTAGGTTTGGGGGCCTACGAGCAGTACTTC.

This clonotype was found many times. The chain has TRBV7-9 and TRBJ2-3; D unclear. This CDR3 comprises 12 residues. Germline values: CDR1 SEHNR, CDR2 FQNEAQ (reference sequence). V shed 3 bases and J shed 5 bases, with 6 bases lying between them. CDR3 protein: CASSFGIDTQYF. In DNA, the CDR3 is TGTGCCAGCAGCTTTGGAATAGATACGCAGTATTTT.

This clonotype has only a few counts. It may be a read error: a sequence one base away is much more abundant. The chain recombines TRBV6-2 or TRBV6-3 with TRBJ2-1; no reliable D call. The germline V gene has CDR1 MNHEY and CDR2 SVGEGT. The V end was cut by 5 bases, the J end by 3 bases, with 5 bases between. This CDR3 region has 12 residues. CDR3 bases: TGTGCCAGCAGTGGCTTCTACAATGAGCAGTTCTTC. Translated, it gives CASSGFYNEQFF.

This clonotype was detected only a few times. CDR3 region: CASSQGRAGIGELFF. CDR3 sequence (DNA): TGTGCCAGCAGCCAAGGCAGGGCTGGCATCGGGGAGCTGTTTTTT. The gene calls are TRBV4-2 and TRBJ2-2, with a weak D call TRBD1 (5 bases). Trimming removed 1 base from V and 7 bases from J, with 13 bases in between. Germline loops: CDR1 LGHNA, CDR2 YNFKEQ. The CDR3 sequence is 15 residues long.

A note on this clonotype: A read error may account for a junction end that differs from germline. The J gene is TRBJ1-3, the V gene TRBV6-1; possible D gene TRBD1, 5 bases. The germline gives CDR1 MNHNS, CDR2 SASEGT. The CDR3 is 14 residues long. The CDR3 loop reads CASSEMRGGNSIYF. CDR3 DNA: TGTGCCAGCAGTGAAATGAGGGGCGGAAACAGCATATATTTT.

This chain joins TRBV19 and TRBJ2-1, with TRBD2 as a possible D gene (5 bases). The CDR3 consists of 14 residues. The V and J ends lost 7 bases and 0 bases respectively, with 10 bases between them. Per the germline V gene, CDR1 is LNHDA and CDR2 is SQIVND (reference sequence). CDR3 protein: CASKAASSYNEQFF. The CDR3, as DNA: TGTGCCAGTAAAGCGGCGAGCTCCTACAATGAGCAGTTCTTC.

This rearrangement joins TRBV10-3 to TRBJ2-1, with a tentative D call TRBD2 (5 bases). V was trimmed by 3 bases and J by 0 bases, leaving 12 bases between them. Germline CDR1 is ENHRY and CDR2 is SYGVKD. The CDR3 runs to 16 residues. CDR3 region: CAISDPGSSSYNEQFF. Written as DNA, the CDR3 is TGTGCCATCAGTGATCCGGGGAGCAGCTCCTACAATGAGCAGTTCTTC.

This clonotype came up a few times. This chain uses TRBV9 with TRBJ2-2; D not resolved. Germline CDR1 and CDR2: SGDLS and YYNGEE. V dropped 4 bases and J dropped 3 bases, with 7 bases sitting between them. The CDR3 is 13 residues long. The CDR3 spells CASSNTYTGELFF. The CDR3 nucleotides are TGTGCCAGCAGCAATACCTACACCGGGGAGCTGTTTTTT.

The chain has TRBV6-2 or TRBV6-3 and TRBJ2-3, with D perhaps matching TRBD2 (5 bases). V gave up 2 bases and J gave up 2 bases, with 14 bases separating them. Germline V lookup: CDR1 MNHEY, CDR2 SVGEGT. The CDR3 sequence is 16 residues long. The CDR3 is CASSYVYFGDTDTQYF. The CDR3 DNA follows: TGTGCCAGCAGTTACGTATACTTCGGGGACACAGATACGCAGTATTTT.

This chain uses TRBV20-1 with TRBJ2-1, with D perhaps matching TRBD2 (6 bases). Between the trimmed V and J ends, which lost 3 bases and 7 bases, there was a span of 19 bases. This CDR3 is 15 amino acids long. The germline CDR1 and CDR2 sequences are DFQATT and SNEGSKA (reference sequence). CDR3 in amino acids: CSASALGGEPNEQFF. CDR3 sequence (DNA): TGCAGTGCTAGTGCCTTGGGCGGGGAACCGAATGAGCAGTTCTTC.

Comments on this clonotype: A much bigger clone sits one base away, suggesting this may be a read error. A read error is likely, as this CDR3 ends without the conserved phenylalanine or tryptophan. The CDR3 sequence is CASSPTMDENQPQHL. The CDR3 bases are TGTGCCAGCAGCCCCACTATGGACGAGAATCAGCCCCAGCATCTT. The rearrangement uses TRBV7-6 and TRBJ1-5; D not certain. Trimming cost V 5 bases and J 4 bases, with 15 bases left between them. Germline CDR1 is SGHVS and CDR2 is FNYEAQ. The CDR3 sequence is 15 residues long.

This clonotype was observed at least ten times. The V gene is TRBV7-9, the J gene TRBJ1-6, with D maybe TRBD1 (6 bases). The length of the CDR3 is 14 residues. The V end lost 4 bases, the J end lost 6 bases, and 10 bases lay between the germline ends. Germline V CDR1 and CDR2: SEHNR, FQNEAQ (reference sequence). The CDR3 coding sequence is TGTGCCAGCAGCTCCGGGACAACTAATTCACCCCTCCACTTT. It encodes CASSSGTTNSPLHF.

The chain is built from TRBV7-9 and TRBJ2-7; 7 positions agree with TRBD1. The CDR3 consists of 15 residues. The germline V gene encodes CDR1 SEHNR and CDR2 FQNEAQ (reference sequence). V trimming: 5 bases; J trimming: 2 bases; junction bases outside the gene matches: 9. The CDR3 spells CASSGKGAAAYEQYF. The CDR3 region has the DNA TGTGCCAGCAGCGGCAAGGGGGCAGCGGCCTACGAGCAGTACTTC.

This clonotype was found many times. The chain combines TRBV5-8 with TRBJ2-7; TRBD1 is a possible D gene (6 bases). Germline V lookup: CDR1 SGHTS, CDR2 YDEGEE. Trimming pared 6 bases from V and 2 bases from J, leaving 12 bases between. The CDR3 runs 13 residues. CDR3 sequence: CASTRDITYEQYF. In DNA form, the CDR3 reads TGTGCCAGCACCCGGGACATTACCTACGAGCAGTACTTC.